This TCR beta chain was observed in a study of blood T cell repertoires in COVID-19. About the study: Acute and convalescent COVID-19 samples came from the United States, Italy and Spain. T cells, B-cell-depleted T cells, or PBMCs provided the cDNA or gDNA that served as material.

Original processing notes: It was from reference gene primer amplification that nucleated cell counts were estimated. Sequencing was performed with immunoSEQ multiplex PCR; in TCRdb, only in-frame clones are kept and a portion is missing. V, J and clone size are taken as reported in that table, and D and trimming were inferred from the DNA itself. The repertoire holds under 300,000 clones, with about four fifths as singletons. The V segment lost 8 bases and the J segment 2 bases; nucleotides outside the gene matches: 6. The germline V gene encodes CDR1 SQVTM and CDR2 ANQGSEA. The CDR3 covers 14 residues.

The chain joins TRBV29-1 to TRBJ2-3; TRBD2 matches 11 bases. This receptor was obtained from a man aged 25-45 years who had recovered from COVID-19. The sample taken for sequencing was peripheral blood. CDR3 amino acids: CSSTSGVLTDTQYF. The CDR3 nucleotides are TGCAGCTCGACTAGCGGGGTCCTCACAGATACGCAGTATTTT.